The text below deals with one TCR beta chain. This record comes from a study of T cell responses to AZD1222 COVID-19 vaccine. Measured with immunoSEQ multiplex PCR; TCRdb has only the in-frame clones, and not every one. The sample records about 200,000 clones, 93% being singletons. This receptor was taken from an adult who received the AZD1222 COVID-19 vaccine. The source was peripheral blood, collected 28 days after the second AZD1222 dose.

Here the CDR3 reads CASSYGAGEAKETQYF. In DNA, the CDR3 is TGTGCCAGCAGTTACGGGGCAGGGGAGGCCAAAGAGACCCAGTACTTC. This chain uses TRBV6-2 or TRBV6-3 with TRBJ2-5; D tentatively fits TRBD1 or TRBD2 (6 bases each). This CDR3 is built from 16 residues. Trimming took 2 bases from V and 3 from J, leaving 16 bases between them. Germline V gene sequence: CDR1 MNHEY, CDR2 SVGEGT.